Sequencing of this T cell receptor beta chain was carried out in a study of blood T cell repertoires in COVID-19. Study summary: Recovered status in Cohort 3 required two negative PCRs, clearance, or symptom resolution.

This CDR3 comprises 16 residues. V trimming: 0 bases; J trimming: 5 bases; junction bases outside the gene matches: 7. The V gene's germline CDR1 is MNHEY and CDR2 SVGAGI. Per the original methods: Estimated nucleated cell counts came from reference gene primer amplification. TCRdb's table, derived via immunoSEQ multiplex PCR, lists solely in-frame clones and lacks some. The DNA was the basis for D and trimming; V, J and clone size are from that table. This table holds over 150,000 clones, approximately 79% found once. Participant ages covered about 18 to 90 years across 20 to 30 US areas. Which cohort a participant joined came from the clinical history participants gave.

J is TRBJ1-2 and V is TRBV6-5; 9 nucleotides align to TRBD1. The sequencing sample was made of PBMCs or T cells enriched from blood (not recorded which). The sequence was collected from a woman in her 70s in a cohort exposed to, infected with or recovered from COVID-19 (not recorded which). The CDR3 sequence is CASSYSTPGQGYGYTF. The DNA for the CDR3 is TGTGCCAGCAGTTACTCGACCCCGGGACAGGGTTATGGCTACACCTTC.